The sample holds one count of the clone carrying this T cell receptor beta chain. This entry comes from a study of OX40 agonist ivuxolimab in advanced cancers. Trimming took off 0 bases at V and 2 bases at J, with 8 bases between the two ends. The CDR3 contains 15 residues. Germline CDR1 and CDR2: SEHNR and FQNEAQ (reference sequence). Some clones are missing from TCRdb's copy, which holds only in-frame ones; the method was immunoSEQ multiplex PCR. The sample contains 55,000 to 80,000 clones, 84% of which appear only once. This chain joins TRBV7-9 and TRBJ2-4, with D uncertain. Sequencing used CD4+ or CD8+ T cells sorted from blood, obtained in a trial of the OX40 agonist ivuxolimab. The source of this sequence is an adult with an advanced solid tumor such as melanoma, head and neck, liver or kidney cancer. As DNA, the CDR3 is TGTGCCAGCAGCTTAGCGTCCGGGTCCAAAAACATTCAGTACTTC. Amino acids: CASSLASGSKNIQYF.